The rows below give T cell receptor beta chains drawn from one sample of a study of PD-1 blockade in classical Hodgkin lymphoma. The data were produced by immunoSEQ multiplex PCR, yet TCRdb's version contains in-frame clones alone and is incomplete. The sample lists about 90,000 clones; 75% to 95% were seen once. The material sequenced was peripheral blood mononuclear cells (PBMCs), taken before the fourth cycle of nivolumab. The source is a human donor with classical Hodgkin lymphoma. The CDR3 runs from the conserved cysteine through the conserved F or W. The D gene is left open where the match is weak. For some rows the clone size is stated as once, few or many, or as a class when expanded; others skip it.

D gene	clone size	V gene	J gene	CDR3 DNA	CDR3 protein
.	.	TRBV20-1	TRBJ1-6	TGCAGTGCTAGAGCCGACAGGTTTTACTTT	CSARADRFYF
.	.	TRBV19	TRBJ2-2	TGTGCCACTACTAGAGTTGGAGGCGATATCACCGGGGAGCTGTTTTTT	CATTRVGGDITGELFF
TRBD1	.	TRBV4-3	TRBJ2-1	TGCGCCAGCAGCCATCTCAGGACAGGGCACAATGAGCAGTTCTTC	CASSHLRTGHNEQFF
.	.	TRBV5-1	TRBJ2-3	TGCGCCAGCAGCCCCACGGCCGCAACTAGCACAGATACGCAGTATTTT	CASSPTAATSTDTQYF
TRBD2	.	TRBV9	TRBJ2-1	TGTGCCAGCAGCGTAGCGGGGGGATCCTACAATGAGCAGTTCTTC	CASSVAGGSYNEQFF
.	.	TRBV5-1	TRBJ2-1	TGCGCCAGCAGCTTGTTCGCCGGGCAGAACAATGAGCAGTTCTTC	CASSLFAGQNNEQFF
.	.	TRBV5-1	TRBJ1-1	TGCGCCAGCAGCTTCGACACTAACACTGAAGCTTTCTTT	CASSFDTNTEAFF
.	.	TRBV6-1	TRBJ1-2	TGTGCCAGCAGTGAAGACACAGGCTATGGCTACACCTTC	CASSEDTGYGYTF
TRBD1	.	TRBV9	TRBJ2-2	TGTGCCAGCAGCCCGGGGACAGGGGGAGGTTCCGGGGAGCTGTTTTTT	CASSPGTGGGSGELFF
.	once	TRBV7-3	TRBJ2-1	TGTGCCAGCAGCCGCGGTTCAAACTCCTACAATGAGCAGTTCTTC	CASSRGSNSYNEQFF
.	.	TRBV7-9	TRBJ2-4	TGTGCCAGCAGCTTAGTTGGAGGGTTTATAGCCAAAAACATTCAGTACTTC	CASSLVGGFIAKNIQYF
TRBD1	once	TRBV6-5	TRBJ2-7	TGTGCCAGCAGCCGGACAGGGGAAGGCGAGCAGTACTTC	CASSRTGEGEQYF
TRBD1	once	TRBV9	TRBJ1-1	TGTGCCAGCAGCGGACAGGGAGTCGCCACTGAAGCTTTCTTT	CASSGQGVATEAFF
.	.	TRBV2	TRBJ2-7	TGTGCCAGCAGTGCCTCCATCTGGACCTCCTACGAGCAGTACTTC	CASSASIWTSYEQYF
TRBD1	once	TRBV6-5	TRBJ1-1	TGTGCCAGCGGCAGACAGGGCCTTGGAACTGAAGCTTTCTTT	CASGRQGLGTEAFF
.	.	TRBV6-5	TRBJ2-7	TGTGCCAGCAGATCGACAGGGGAGGGTCTCTACGAGCAGTACTTC	CASRSTGEGLYEQYF
.	.	TRBV7-2	TRBJ1-2	TGTGCCAGCAGCACAGTCGGCTCTAACTATGGCTACACCTTC	CASSTVGSNYGYTF
TRBD1	.	TRBV7-2	TRBJ1-6	TGTGCCAGCAGCCTGGGGACAGGGCATAATTCACCCCTCCACTTT	CASSLGTGHNSPLHF
.	.	TRBV4-2	TRBJ1-1	TGTGCCAGCAGCCACTTTCCCCGGGAAGATCCTGAAGCTTTCTTT	CASSHFPREDPEAFF
.	.	TRBV4-3	TRBJ2-7	TGCGCCAGCAGCCAAGTTGCGCGGTCCTACGAGCAGTACTTC	CASSQVARSYEQYF
.	once	TRBV28	TRBJ2-1	TGTGCCAGCAATACGGACAGAAACAATGAGCAGTTCTTC	CASNTDRNNEQFF
TRBD2	.	TRBV6-4	TRBJ2-5	TGTGCCAGCAGTCGTGGACTAGTCCAAGAGACCCAGTACTTC	CASSRGLVQETQYF
.	once	TRBV5-1	TRBJ2-7	TGCGCCAGCAGCCTCATCCGCTCCTACGAGCAGTACTTC	CASSLIRSYEQYF
TRBD2	once	TRBV9	TRBJ2-1	TGTGCCAGCAGCGTAGACCTAGCGGGGGCCTACAATGAGCAGTTCTTC	CASSVDLAGAYNEQFF
.	.	TRBV12-5	TRBJ1-2	TGTGCTAGTGGTTTCGGCAGGGCTACTAACTATGGCTACACCTTC	CASGFGRATNYGYTF
.	.	TRBV5-4	TRBJ2-1	TGTGCCAGCAGCTTGACAGGGGACTATGAGCAGTTCTTC	CASSLTGDYEQFF
.	.	TRBV6-4	TRBJ2-3	TGTGCCAGGGGTCGGAGGGGGGGCCAGCCAGATACGCAGTATTTT	CARGRRGGQPDTQYF